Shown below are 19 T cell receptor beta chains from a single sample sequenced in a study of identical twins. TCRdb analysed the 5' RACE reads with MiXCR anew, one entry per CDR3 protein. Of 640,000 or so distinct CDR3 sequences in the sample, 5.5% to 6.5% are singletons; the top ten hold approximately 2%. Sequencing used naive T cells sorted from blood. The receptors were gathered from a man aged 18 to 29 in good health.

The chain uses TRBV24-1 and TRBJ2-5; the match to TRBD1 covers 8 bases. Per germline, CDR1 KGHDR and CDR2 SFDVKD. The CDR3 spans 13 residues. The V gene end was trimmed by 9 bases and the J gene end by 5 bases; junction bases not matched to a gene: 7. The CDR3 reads CATGRTGTETQYF. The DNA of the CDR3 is TGTGCCACCGGGAGGACAGGGACCGAGACCCAGTACTTC.

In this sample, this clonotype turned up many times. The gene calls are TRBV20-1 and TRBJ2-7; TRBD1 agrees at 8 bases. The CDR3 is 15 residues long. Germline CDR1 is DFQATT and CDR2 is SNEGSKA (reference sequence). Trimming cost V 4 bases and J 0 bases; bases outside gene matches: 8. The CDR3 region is CSATSDRGSSYEQYV. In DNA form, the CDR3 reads TGCAGTGCTACCTCCGACAGGGGTAGCTCCTACGAGCAGTACGTC.

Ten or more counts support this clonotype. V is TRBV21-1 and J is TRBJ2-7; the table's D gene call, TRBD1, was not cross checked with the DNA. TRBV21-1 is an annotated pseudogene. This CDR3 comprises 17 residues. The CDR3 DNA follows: TGTGCCAGCAGCAAAGGGCGCGCAAACACCCCTTCCTACGAGCAGTACGTC. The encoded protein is CASSKGRANTPSYEQYV.

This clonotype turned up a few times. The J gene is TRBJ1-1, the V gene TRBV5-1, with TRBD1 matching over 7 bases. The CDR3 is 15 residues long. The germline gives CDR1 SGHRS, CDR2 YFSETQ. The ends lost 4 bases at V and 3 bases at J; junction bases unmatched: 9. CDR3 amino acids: CASSQTGNGYTEAFF. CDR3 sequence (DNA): TGCGCCAGCAGCCAGACAGGGAACGGGTACACTGAAGCTTTCTTT.

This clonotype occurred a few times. In nucleotides, the CDR3 is TGCGCCAGCAGCCAAGTCCCCTCGGGACTCGGGTACGAGCAGTACTTC. As protein: CASSQVPSGLGYEQYF. This rearrangement joins TRBV4-1 to TRBJ2-7, with D maybe TRBD2 (6 bases). Trimming cost V 1 base and J 4 bases, with 17 bases left between them. The CDR3 loop spans 16 amino acids. Germline V gene lookup returns CDR1 MGHRA and CDR2 YSYEKL.

The CDR3, as DNA: TGTGCCAGCAGCTTGGAGGGGGAGACCTCCTACGAGCAGTACTTC. This sequence encodes CASSLEGETSYEQYF. The V call is TRBV7-2, the J call TRBJ2-7; the D gene could be TRBD1 or TRBD2 (6 bases each). Germline values: CDR1 SGHTA, CDR2 FQGNSA. The CDR3 has 15 amino acids. The ends were cut back, 3 bases at V and 0 bases at J, with 12 bases in the middle.

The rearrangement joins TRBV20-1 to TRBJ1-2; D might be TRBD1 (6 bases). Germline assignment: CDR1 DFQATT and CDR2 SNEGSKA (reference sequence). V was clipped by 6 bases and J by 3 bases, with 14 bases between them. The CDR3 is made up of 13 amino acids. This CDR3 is CSAVTGLDYGYTF. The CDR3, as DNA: TGCAGTGCCGTAACAGGGTTGGACTATGGCTACACCTTC.

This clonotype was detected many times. CDR3 bases: TGTGCCAGCAGCATGGGGACTAGCGGGAGTCGCACCGGGGAGCTGTTTTTT. Translation: CASSMGTSGSRTGELFF. The chain uses TRBV5-6 and TRBJ2-2; 14 nucleotides line up with TRBD2. Germline V CDR1 and CDR2: SGHDT, YYEEEE. Trimming at V came to 4 bases and at J to 4 bases, leaving 6 bases not matched to a gene. The CDR3 runs to 17 residues. Together with reference TRBV5-6 and TRBJ2-2, the CDR3 gives the full variable domain: DAGVTQSPTHLIKTRGQQVTLRCSPKSGHDTVSWYQQALGQGPQFIFQYYEEEERQRGNFPDRFSGHQFPNYSSELNVNALLLGDSALYLCASSMGTSGSRTGELFFGEGSRLTVL.

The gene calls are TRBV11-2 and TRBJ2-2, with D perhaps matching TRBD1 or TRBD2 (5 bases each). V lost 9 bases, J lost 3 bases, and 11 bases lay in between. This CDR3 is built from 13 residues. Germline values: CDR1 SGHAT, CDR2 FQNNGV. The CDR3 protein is CASPGPDTGELFF. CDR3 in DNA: TGTGCCAGTCCGGGACCAGACACCGGGGAGCTGTTTTTT. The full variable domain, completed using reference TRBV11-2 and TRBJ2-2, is EAGVAQSPRYKIIEKRQSVAFWCNPISGHATLYWYQQILGQGPKLLIQFQNNGVVDDSQLPKDRFSAERLKGVDSTLKIQPAKLEDSAVYLCASPGPDTGELFFGEGSRLTVL.

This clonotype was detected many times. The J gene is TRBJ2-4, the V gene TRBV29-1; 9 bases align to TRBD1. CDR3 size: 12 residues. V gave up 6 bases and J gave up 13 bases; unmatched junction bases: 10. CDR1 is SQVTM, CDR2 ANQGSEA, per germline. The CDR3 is CSVDRGTEEQYF. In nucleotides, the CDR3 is TGCAGCGTGGACAGGGGTACGGAGGAACAGTACTTC.

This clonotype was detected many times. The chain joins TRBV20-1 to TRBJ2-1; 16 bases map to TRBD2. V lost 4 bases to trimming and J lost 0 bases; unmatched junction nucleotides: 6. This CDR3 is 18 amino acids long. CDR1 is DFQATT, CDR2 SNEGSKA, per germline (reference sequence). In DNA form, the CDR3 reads TGCAGTGCTACGGGACTAGCGGGAGGGCTGGGCTCCTACAATGAGCAGTTCTTC. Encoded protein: CSATGLAGGLGSYNEQFF.

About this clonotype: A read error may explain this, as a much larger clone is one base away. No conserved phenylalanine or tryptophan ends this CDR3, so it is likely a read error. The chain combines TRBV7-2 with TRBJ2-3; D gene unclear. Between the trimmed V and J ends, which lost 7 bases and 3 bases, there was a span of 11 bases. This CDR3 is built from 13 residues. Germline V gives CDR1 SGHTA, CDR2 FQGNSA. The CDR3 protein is CASTLARTDTQYC. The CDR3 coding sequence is TGTGCCAGCACCTTGGCACGAACAGATACGCAGTATTGT.

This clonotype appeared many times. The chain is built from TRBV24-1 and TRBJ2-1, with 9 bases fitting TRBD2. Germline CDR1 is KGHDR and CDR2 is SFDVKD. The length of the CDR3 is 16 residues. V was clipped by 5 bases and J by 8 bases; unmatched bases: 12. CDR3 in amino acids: CATSAVAGTSSDEQFF. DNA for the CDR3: TGTGCCACCAGTGCCGTTGCCGGGACTAGCAGCGATGAGCAGTTCTTC.

CDR3 region: CASSQGPTTNEKLFF. In DNA, the CDR3 is TGCGCCAGCAGTCAGGGGCCGACAACTAATGAAAAACTGTTTTTT. The V and J genes are TRBV5-1 and TRBJ1-4; a possible D gene is TRBD1 (6 bases). The V gene lost 5 bases and the J gene lost 0 bases, with 11 bases spanning the gap. Looked up from germline, CDR1 is SGHRS and CDR2 is YFSETQ. The CDR3 runs to 15 residues.

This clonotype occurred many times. CDR3 in amino acids: CASSARGVSYEQYF. In DNA, the CDR3 is TGTGCCAGCAGCGCCCGGGGCGTCTCCTACGAGCAGTACTTC. The V and J genes are TRBV7-9 and TRBJ2-7, with D perhaps given as TRBD1 or TRBD2 (5 bases each). V lost 5 bases to trimming and J lost 0 bases, with 11 bases between them. The germline gives CDR1 SEHNR, CDR2 FQNEAQ (reference sequence). The CDR3 has 14 residues.

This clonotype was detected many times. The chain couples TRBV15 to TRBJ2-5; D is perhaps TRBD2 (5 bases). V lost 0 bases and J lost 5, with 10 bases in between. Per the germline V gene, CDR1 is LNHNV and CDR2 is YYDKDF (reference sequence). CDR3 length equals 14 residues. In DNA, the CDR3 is TGTGCCACCAGCAGAGATGCGTCGGGGGAGACCCAGTACTTC. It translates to CATSRDASGETQYF.

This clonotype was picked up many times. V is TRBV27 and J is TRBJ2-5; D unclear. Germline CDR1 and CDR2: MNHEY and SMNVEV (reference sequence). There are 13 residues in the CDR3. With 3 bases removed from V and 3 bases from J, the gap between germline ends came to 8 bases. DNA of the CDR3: TGTGCCAGCAGTTTTCAGCCAGAAGAGACCCAGTACTTC. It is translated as CASSFQPEETQYF.

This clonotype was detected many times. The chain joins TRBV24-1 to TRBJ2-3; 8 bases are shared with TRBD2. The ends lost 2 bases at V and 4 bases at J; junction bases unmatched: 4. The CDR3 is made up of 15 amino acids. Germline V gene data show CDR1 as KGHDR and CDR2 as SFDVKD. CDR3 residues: CATSDYTGGADTQYF. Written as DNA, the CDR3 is TGTGCCACCAGTGATTATACGGGAGGGGCAGATACGCAGTATTTT.

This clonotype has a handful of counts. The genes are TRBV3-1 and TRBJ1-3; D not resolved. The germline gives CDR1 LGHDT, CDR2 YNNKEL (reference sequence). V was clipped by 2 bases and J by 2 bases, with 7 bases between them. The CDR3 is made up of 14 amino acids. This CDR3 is CASSQTKPGNTIYF. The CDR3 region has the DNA TGTGCCAGCAGCCAAACTAAACCTGGAAACACCATATATTTT.